These 21 T cell receptor beta chains originate from one sample sequenced in a study of blood T cells in healthy people across ages. A J-beta primer mix and a sample-barcoded 5' primer were used in a second PCR of roughly 6 to 11 cycles. One entry per CDR3 protein, called by TCRdb with MiXCR from the 5' RACE reads. The sample shows around 900,000 distinct CDR3 sequences, around 26% of them seen only once. Sequencing was performed on blood. These receptors were obtained from a woman of 80 years or more in good health.

A remark on this clonotype: A much bigger clone sits one base away, suggesting this may be a read error. CDR3 coding DNA: TGTGCCAGCAGTTACCCGAACTTCCTGACAGGGAAAAACTACGAGCAGTACTTC. This gives the protein CASSYPNFLTGKNYEQYF. The chain employs TRBV6-2 or TRBV6-3 and TRBJ2-5; 7 bases fit TRBD1. The DNA matches TRBJ2-7 better at its end, which makes the J call doubtful. Germline-derived CDR1 and CDR2 are MNHEY and SVGEGT. The CDR3 length is 18 residues.

This clonotype was recorded at least ten times. The V and J genes are TRBV20-1 and TRBJ1-4, with TRBD1 as a possible D gene (5 bases). The V gene lost 4 bases and the J gene lost 5 bases, with 17 bases spanning the gap. This CDR3 is 15 amino acids long. Germline CDR1 and CDR2: DFQATT and SNEGSKA (reference sequence). CDR3 bases: TGCAGTGCTACTCAGCACGGGACGGGCAATGAAAAACTGTTTTTT. Residues: CSATQHGTGNEKLFF.

V usage is TRBV11-1 and J usage is TRBJ1-1; D uncertain. The CDR3 sequence is 14 residues long. Trimming left V 4 bases short and J 2 bases short, with 11 bases between. Germline values: CDR1 SGHAT, CDR2 FQDESV (reference sequence). The CDR3 is CASSSGKGNTEAFF. CDR3 DNA sequence: TGTGCCAGCAGCTCGGGGAAGGGTAACACTGAAGCTTTCTTT.

With respect to this clonotype: One junction end does not reproduce the germline sequence, and a read error may be involved. The CDR3 sequence is CAASGDRATDTQYF. Here the CDR3 DNA reads TGTGCCGCCAGTGGGGACAGAGCTACAGATACGCAGTATTTT. This chain connects TRBV24-1 to TRBJ2-3; 7 nucleotides match TRBD1. CDR3 length: 14 residues. In germline, CDR1 is KGHDR, CDR2 SFDVKD.

This clonotype was found many times. The rearrangement joins TRBV25-1 to TRBJ2-3, with D perhaps matching TRBD2 (6 bases). Deletions cut 4 bases from V and 0 bases from J, with 17 bases between. CDR1 and CDR2 (germline): MGHDK, SYGVNS. CDR3 length: 17 residues. The CDR3 region has the DNA TGTGCCAGCAGTGCCCCACCGGGGAGCGGGAGCACAGATACGCAGTATTTT. This gives the protein CASSAPPGSGSTDTQYF.

This clonotype was seen at least ten times. This chain links TRBV6-5 with TRBJ1-2; the D is unclear. This CDR3 region has 17 residues. CDR1 is MNHEY, CDR2 SVGAGI, per germline. V was cut by 0 bases and J by 3 bases, with 17 bases left in between. CDR3 amino acids: CASSYSFLSLRDYGYTF. CDR3 nucleotides: TGTGCCAGCAGTTACTCCTTTCTCTCCCTCCGGGACTATGGCTACACCTTC.

Of note for this clonotype: A much larger clone differs by one base, so this may be a read error. The chain has TRBV7-9 and TRBJ2-5; TRBD2 might be the D (5 bases). Germline V gene sequence: CDR1 SEHNR, CDR2 FQNEAQ (reference sequence). This CDR3 region has 15 residues. The CDR3 sequence is CVSSLAHQNQETQYF. In DNA, the CDR3 is TGTGTCAGCAGCTTAGCGCACCAGAACCAAGAGACCCAGTACTTC.

V usage is TRBV28 and J usage is TRBJ2-7; 7 bases fit TRBD1. V lost 5 bases, J lost 5 bases, and 15 bases stayed unmatched. This CDR3 has 16 amino acids. Germline loops: CDR1 MDHEN, CDR2 SYDVKM. The CDR3 DNA follows: TGTGCCAGCAGTGCCGACCGTTGGACAGGTGGACACGAGCAGTACTTC. Translating gives CASSADRWTGGHEQYF.

At least ten counts were recorded for this clonotype. The gene calls are TRBV6-2 or TRBV6-3 and TRBJ2-1; D is perhaps TRBD1 (6 bases). The length of the CDR3 is 14 residues. The germline V gene has CDR1 MNHEY and CDR2 SVGEGT. The germline V and J ends were trimmed by 1 base and 9 bases, with 13 bases remaining between them. CDR3 bases: TGTGCCAGCAGTTACTTAGGGGGAAAGAGTGAGCAGTTCTTC. It translates to CASSYLGGKSEQFF.

This clonotype was seen repeatedly, ten times or more. V and J are TRBV15 and TRBJ1-5; D gene ambiguous. Between the trimmed V and J ends, which lost 0 bases and 1 base, there was a span of 4 bases. The CDR3 totals 14 residues. Germline V gives CDR1 LNHNV, CDR2 YYDKDF (reference sequence). CDR3 bases: TGTGCCACCAGCAGAGATTTGAGCAATCAGCCCCAGCATTTT. Its protein is CATSRDLSNQPQHF.

V and J are TRBV7-2 and TRBJ2-2; 12 nucleotides line up with TRBD2. Germline V gene data show CDR1 as SGHTA and CDR2 as FQGNSA. The CDR3 has 17 residues. After removal of 5 bases from V and 5 bases from J, the junction contained 9 bases not matched to a gene. CDR3 region: CASSLRTSGAITGELFF. CDR3 bases: TGTGCCAGCAGCCTTCGGACTAGCGGGGCAATAACCGGGGAGCTGTTTTTT.

As for this clonotype: This clone may be a read error of a much larger clone one base away. The chain recombines TRBV5-1 with TRBJ2-3, with D perhaps matching TRBD2 (7 bases). The CDR3 is 14 amino acids. Per germline, CDR1 SGHRS and CDR2 YFSETQ. Trimming removed 5 bases from V and 0 bases from J, with 10 bases in between. The CDR3, as DNA: TGCGCCAGCAGGAAGGGGGGGAGCACAGATACGCAGTATTTT. Its protein product is CASRKGGSTDTQYF.

The chain has TRBV11-2 and TRBJ1-2, with a weak D call TRBD1 (5 bases). The CDR3 totals 14 residues. The V gene lost 5 bases and the J gene lost 2 bases, with 12 bases spanning the gap. Germline assignment: CDR1 SGHAT and CDR2 FQNNGV. DNA of the CDR3: TGTGCCAGCAGCGGCAGCGAGGGGAACTATGGCTACACCTTC. As protein: CASSGSEGNYGYTF. Full variable domain (missing parts from reference TRBV11-2 and TRBJ1-2): EAGVAQSPRYKIIEKRQSVAFWCNPISGHATLYWYQQILGQGPKLLIQFQNNGVVDDSQLPKDRFSAERLKGVDSTLKIQPAKLEDSAVYLCASSGSEGNYGYTFGSGTRLTVV.

This clonotype occurred many times. In nucleotides, the CDR3 is TGTGCCAGCAGCTTAAGGCAGAGCCACTATGGCTACACCTTC. Translated: CASSLRQSHYGYTF. The chain joins TRBV7-2 to TRBJ1-2; D not certain. CDR1 SGHTA and CDR2 FQGNSA come from the germline V gene. The CDR3 consists of 14 residues. Between the trimmed V and J ends, which lost 2 bases and 3 bases, there was a span of 10 bases.

This clonotype has at least ten counts. CDR3 sequence: CASRGQTYNEQFF. CDR3 bases: TGTGCCAGCAGGGGACAGACCTACAATGAGCAGTTCTTC. The V call is TRBV12-3 or TRBV12-4, the J call TRBJ2-1; TRBD1 agrees at 7 bases. This CDR3 has 13 residues. Trimming at V came to 6 bases and at J to 2 bases, leaving 1 base not matched to a gene.

This clonotype was observed at least ten times. The rearrangement uses TRBV3-1 and TRBJ2-3; 9 positions agree with TRBD2. J was trimmed by 4 bases and V by 2 bases; bases with no gene match: 7. This CDR3 is 16 amino acids long. Looked up from germline, CDR1 is LGHDT and CDR2 is YNNKEL (reference sequence). The CDR3 loop reads CASSQTGTSFSDTQYF. CDR3 DNA sequence: TGTGCCAGCAGCCAAACCGGGACTAGCTTCTCAGATACGCAGTATTTT.

The gene calls are TRBV2 and TRBJ2-1, with 13 bases that match TRBD2. The germline CDR1 and CDR2 sequences are SNHLY and FYNNEI. This CDR3 contains 18 residues. With V trimmed by 5 bases and J by 1 base, 8 bases remained unmatched. The CDR3 loop reads CASSWVTSGGWSYNEQFF. DNA of the CDR3: TGTGCCAGCAGTTGGGTGACTAGCGGGGGGTGGTCCTACAATGAGCAGTTCTTC. Based on the CDR3 plus reference TRBV2 and TRBJ2-1, the full variable domain is EPEVTQTPSHQVTQMGQEVILRCVPISNHLYFYWYRQILGQKVEFLVSFYNNEISEKSEIFDDQFSVERPDGSNFTLKIRSTKLEDSAMYFCASSWVTSGGWSYNEQFFGPGTRLTVL.

This chain connects TRBV6-2 or TRBV6-3 to TRBJ1-1; tentatively, D is TRBD1 (6 bases). Germline-derived CDR1 and CDR2 are MNHEY and SVGEGT. This CDR3 spans 14 amino acids. Trimming took off 2 bases at V and 3 bases at J, with 10 bases between the two ends. The CDR3 reads CASSYGGRDTEAFF. The CDR3 nucleotides are TGTGCCAGCAGTTACGGGGGGCGCGACACTGAAGCTTTCTTT.

There are many counts of this clonotype. The rearrangement uses TRBV6-2 or TRBV6-3 and TRBJ1-5, with D hard to call. The CDR3 runs 13 residues. Trimming removed 4 bases from V and 3 bases from J, with 7 bases in between. Germline CDR1 and CDR2: MNHEY and SVGEGT. CDR3 in DNA: TGTGCCAGCAGTTTTAAGAACAATCAGCCCCAGCATTTT. Translating it yields CASSFKNNQPQHF.

This clonotype was seen more than once but under ten times. One end of the junction fails to match germline, which may point to a read error. The genes are TRBV18 and TRBJ1-6, with a tentative D call TRBD1 (5 bases). This CDR3 is 15 amino acids long. Germline V gene data show CDR1 as KGHSH and CDR2 as LQKENI. CDR3 protein: CASSLGTSAVSPPHF. The DNA for the CDR3 is TGTGCCAGCTCGTTAGGGACGTCCGCCGTGTCACCCCCCCACTTT.

This clonotype has just a few counts. V is TRBV6-5 and J is TRBJ1-1; no definite D call. CDR3 size: 13 residues. Trimming shortened V by 6 bases and J by 10 bases, and 18 bases separated the two germline ends. CDR1 and CDR2 from the germline V gene are MNHEY and SVGAGI. The CDR3, as DNA: TGTGCCAGCAGGGACGCGGGAATGGTAGGAGCTTTCTTT. This translates into CASRDAGMVGAFF.